What follows are 3 T cell receptor beta chains derived from one specimen sequenced in a study of blood T cell repertoires in COVID-19. Sequenced by immunoSEQ multiplex PCR; TCRdb stores in-frame clones only, minus some. This sample has about 150,000 clones, with around 81% found just once. Sequenced input: peripheral blood. The receptors were sampled from a woman in her sixties with active or convalescent COVID-19.

Here the CDR3 DNA reads TGTGCCAGCAGCCAGAGAGGGGGTGAAGCTTTCTTT. Its protein product is CASSQRGGEAFF. This sequence joins TRBV3-1 (or the pseudogene TRBV3-2) and TRBJ1-1; D might be TRBD1 (6 bases). The germline V gene has CDR1 LGHDT and CDR2 YNNKEL (reference sequence). There are 12 residues in the CDR3. V dropped 3 bases and J dropped 7 bases, with 9 bases sitting between them.

The chain has TRBV4-3 and TRBJ2-7, with 8 nucleotides matching TRBD1. The V segment lost 0 bases and the J segment 7 bases; nucleotides outside the gene matches: 11. Germline-derived CDR1 and CDR2 are LGHNA and YSLEER. This CDR3 region has 16 residues. In DNA form, the CDR3 reads TGCGCCAGCAGCCAAGATGCCGGACAGGGTTTTTTTGAGCAGTACTTC. It yields the protein CASSQDAGQGFFEQYF.

This chain uses TRBV2 with TRBJ2-2, with 7 bases lining up with TRBD1. CDR3 size: 14 residues. The germline V gene has CDR1 SNHLY and CDR2 FYNNEI. V lost 6 bases, J lost 4 bases, and 5 bases stayed unmatched. Here the CDR3 DNA reads TGTGCCAGCAGATTGGACAGGACCACCGGGGAGCTGTTTTTT. Translating gives CASRLDRTTGELFF.